This T cell receptor beta chain was sequenced for a study of cytomegalovirus exposure and HLA in healthy donors. This PCR relied on a set of 60 Vbeta primers and 13 Jbeta primers. Sequenced by immunoSEQ multiplex PCR; TCRdb stores in-frame clones only, minus some. This sample has 40,000 to 55,000 clones, with about three quarters found just once. Looked up from germline, CDR1 is SGHTA and CDR2 is FQGNSA. This CDR3 is built from 15 residues. The ends lost 5 bases at V and 2 bases at J; junction bases unmatched: 6. The sample comprised PBMCs. The source is a man between 18 and 35 years old in good health and CMV-seronegative. The chain combines TRBV7-2 with TRBJ2-1; 7 bases match TRBD2. The CDR3 DNA is TGTGCCAGCAGCCTTGCTAGCGGCACCTACAATGAGCAGTTCTTC. It codes for CASSLASGTYNEQFF.